A selection of T cell receptor beta chains follows, all from one sample in a study of metastatic and nonmetastatic thyroid tumors. TCRdb reprocessed the PCR reads via MiXCR. The data show around 19,000 clones, roughly 15% seen once. The sequenced sample consisted of blood. Receptors were obtained from a female donor with papillary thyroid cancer or a benign thyroid nodule (not recorded which). Some clones in this sample may be carry-over from other donors' samples. Both conserved end residues are part of each CDR3. D genes are given only for firm matches. The size field is filled for only some rows; it gives once, few, many or a size class.

>TRBV20-1|TRBD2|-|TRBJ2-7
TGCAGTGCTAGAGTCGGGGGAGGGTACGAGCAGTACTTC
CSARVGGGYEQYF
>TRBV5-1|-|-|TRBJ1-2
TGCGCCAGCAGCGTAGACGGCTTTACCGCTGGCCACACCTTC
CASSVDGFTAGHTF
>TRBV12-3/TRBV12-4|-|many|TRBJ2-3
TGTGCCAGCAGTCGGGCGATGGGCACAGATACGCAGTATTTT
CASSRAMGTDTQYF
>TRBV20-1|TRBD1|once|TRBJ2-5
TGCAGTGCTAGAGATGGAGGACAGGGAGAGACCCAGTACTTC
CSARDGGQGETQYF
>TRBV7-9|-|many|TRBJ1-1
TGTGCCAGCAGTCCCCAGGCCAACACTGAAGCTTTCTTT
CASSPQANTEAFF
>TRBV20-1|-|many|TRBJ2-1
TGCAGTGCCAGACGGGGGATAGGCAATGAGCAGTTCTTC
CSARRGIGNEQFF
>TRBV12-3/TRBV12-4|-|many|TRBJ2-7
TGTGCCAGCAGTTTAAACCTAGTAGCGGCCTACGAGCAGTACTTC
CASSLNLVAAYEQYF
>TRBV12-3/TRBV12-4|-|few|TRBJ2-1
TGTGCCAGCAGTTTAGGACCACCCGAGGGGTACAATGAGCAGTTCTTC
CASSLGPPEGYNEQFF
>TRBV30|TRBD2|-|TRBJ2-7
TGTGCCTGGAGGCATCAGGCCCGAGCGGGAGTTTGGTACGAGCAGTACTTC
CAWRHQARAGVWYEQYF
>TRBV28|TRBD1|many|TRBJ1-5
TGTGCCAGCAGTCCCCAACGGACAGGGAGCAATCAGCCCCAGCATTTT
CASSPQRTGSNQPQHF
>TRBV20-1|-|many|TRBJ2-7
TGCAGTGCTAGAGGACCCGGGACGACCTCCTACGAGCAGTACTTC
CSARGPGTTSYEQYF
>TRBV7-3|TRBD1|many|TRBJ1-2
TGTGCCAGCAGCTTAACCGGACAGGGCGGCTATGGCTACACCTTC
CASSLTGQGGYGYTF
>TRBV7-8|TRBD2|-|TRBJ2-7
TGTGTCAGCAGCAAAGGGACTAGCGGGGGAAGGTCCTACGAGCAGTACTTC
CVSSKGTSGGRSYEQYF
>TRBV27|TRBD1|few|TRBJ1-1
TGTGCCAGCAAAAGGGGGACAGGGAACACTGAAGCTTTCTTT
CASKRGTGNTEAFF
>TRBV6-1|TRBD1|few|TRBJ2-7
TGTGCCAGCAGTCAGGACAGGGGCGGATACGAGCAGTACTTC
CASSQDRGGYEQYF
>TRBV5-1|TRBD1|many|TRBJ2-3
TGCGCCAGCAGCATCACAGGGGGCTTAGATACGCAGTATTTT
CASSITGGLDTQYF
>TRBV6-1|-|many|TRBJ2-1
TGTGCCAGCAGTGATATGGCAGATATACGTGTAGAGTTCTTC
CASSDMADIRVEFF
>TRBV18|-|many|TRBJ1-4
TGTGCCAGCTCACTCCGGGGCATTGCAACTAATGAAAAACTGTTTTTT
CASSLRGIATNEKLFF
>TRBV12-3/TRBV12-4|-|many|TRBJ2-7
TGTGCCAGCAGTTTACAAATTACCTACGAGCAGTACTTC
CASSLQITYEQYF